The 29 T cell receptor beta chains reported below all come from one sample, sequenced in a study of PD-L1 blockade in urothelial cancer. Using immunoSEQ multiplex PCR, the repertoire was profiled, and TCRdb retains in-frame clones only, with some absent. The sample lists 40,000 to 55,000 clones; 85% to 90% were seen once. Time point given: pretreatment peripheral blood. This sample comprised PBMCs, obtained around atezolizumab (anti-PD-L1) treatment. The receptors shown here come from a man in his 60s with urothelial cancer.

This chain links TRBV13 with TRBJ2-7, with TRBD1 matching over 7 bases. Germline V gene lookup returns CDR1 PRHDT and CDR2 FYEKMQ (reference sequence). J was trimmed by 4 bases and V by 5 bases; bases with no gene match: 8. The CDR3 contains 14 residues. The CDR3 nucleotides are TGTGCCAGCAGCCAAGGACAGGACTCTTACGAGCAGTACTTC. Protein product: CASSQGQDSYEQYF.

In nucleotides, the CDR3 is TGTGCCAGCAGGCCTGGCCCTTTTGCGGGGGGACACCAGTTCTTC. Translated, it gives CASRPGPFAGGHQFF. The chain links TRBV6-5 to TRBJ2-1, with 8 bases aligning to TRBD2. Per germline, CDR1 MNHEY and CDR2 SVGAGI. The V gene end was trimmed by 6 bases and the J gene end by 13 bases; junction bases not matched to a gene: 17. CDR3 length: 15 residues.

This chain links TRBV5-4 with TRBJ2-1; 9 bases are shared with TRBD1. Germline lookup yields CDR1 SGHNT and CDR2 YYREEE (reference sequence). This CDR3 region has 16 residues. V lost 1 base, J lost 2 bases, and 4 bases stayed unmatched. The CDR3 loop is CASSLRTGVTYNEQFF. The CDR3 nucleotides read TGTGCCAGCAGCTTGAGGACAGGGGTTACCTACAATGAGCAGTTCTTC. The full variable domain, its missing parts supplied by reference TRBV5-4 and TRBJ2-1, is ETGVTQSPTHLIKTRGQQVTLRCSSQSGHNTVSWYQQALGQGPQFIFQYYREEENGRGNFPPRFSGLQFPNYSSELNVNALELDDSALYLCASSLRTGVTYNEQFFGPGTRLTVL.

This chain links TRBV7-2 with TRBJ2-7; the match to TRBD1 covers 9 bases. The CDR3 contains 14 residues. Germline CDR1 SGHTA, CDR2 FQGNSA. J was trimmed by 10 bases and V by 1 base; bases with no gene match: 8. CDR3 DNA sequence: TGTGCCAGCAGCTTAGGGACAGGGGTGCATAAACAGTACTTC. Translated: CASSLGTGVHKQYF. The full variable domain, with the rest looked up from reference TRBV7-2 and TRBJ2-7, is GAGVSQSPSNKVTEKGKDVELRCDPISGHTALYWYRQSLGQGLEFLIYFQGNSAPDKSGLPSDRFSAERTGGSVSTLTIQRTQQEDSAVYLCASSLGTGVHKQYFGPGTRLTVT.

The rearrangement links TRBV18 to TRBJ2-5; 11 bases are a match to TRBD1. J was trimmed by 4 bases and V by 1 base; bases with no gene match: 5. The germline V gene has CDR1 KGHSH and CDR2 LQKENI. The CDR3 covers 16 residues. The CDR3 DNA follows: TGTGCCAGCTCACCACTTGGACAGGGGGCTTTAGAGACCCAGTACTTC. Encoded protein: CASSPLGQGALETQYF.

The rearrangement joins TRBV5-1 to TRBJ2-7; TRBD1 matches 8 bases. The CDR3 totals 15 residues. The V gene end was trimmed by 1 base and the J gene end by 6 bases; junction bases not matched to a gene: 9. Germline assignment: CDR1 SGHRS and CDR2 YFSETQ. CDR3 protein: CASSLPTGGSGEQYF. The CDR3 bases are TGCGCCAGCAGCTTGCCAACAGGGGGTTCGGGCGAGCAGTACTTC.

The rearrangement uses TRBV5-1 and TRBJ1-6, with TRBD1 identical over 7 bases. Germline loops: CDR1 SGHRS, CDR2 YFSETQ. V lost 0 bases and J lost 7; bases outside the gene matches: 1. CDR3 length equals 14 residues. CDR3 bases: TGCGCCAGCAGCTTGGGGGACAGAAATTCACCCCTCCACTTT. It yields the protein CASSLGDRNSPLHF.

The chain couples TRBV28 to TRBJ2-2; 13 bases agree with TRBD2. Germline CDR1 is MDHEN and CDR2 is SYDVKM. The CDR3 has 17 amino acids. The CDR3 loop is CATSGRAGFGYTGELFF. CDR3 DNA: TGTGCAACTAGCGGGAGGGCCGGGTTTGGTTACACCGGGGAGCTGTTTTTT.

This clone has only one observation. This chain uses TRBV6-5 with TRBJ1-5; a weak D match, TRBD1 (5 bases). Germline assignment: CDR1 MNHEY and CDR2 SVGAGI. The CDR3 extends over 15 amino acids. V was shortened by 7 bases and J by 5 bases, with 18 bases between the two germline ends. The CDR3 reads CASKPLGGGYQPQHF. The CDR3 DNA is TGTGCCAGCAAACCTCTCGGGGGGGGATATCAGCCCCAGCATTTT.

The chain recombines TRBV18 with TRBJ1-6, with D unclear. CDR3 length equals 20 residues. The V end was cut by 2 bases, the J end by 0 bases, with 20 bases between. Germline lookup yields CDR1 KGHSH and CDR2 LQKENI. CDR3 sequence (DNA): TGTGCCAGCTCACCAACCACGATTGGAATCGGGAGCTCCTATAATTCACCCCTCCACTTT. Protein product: CASSPTTIGIGSSYNSPLHF.

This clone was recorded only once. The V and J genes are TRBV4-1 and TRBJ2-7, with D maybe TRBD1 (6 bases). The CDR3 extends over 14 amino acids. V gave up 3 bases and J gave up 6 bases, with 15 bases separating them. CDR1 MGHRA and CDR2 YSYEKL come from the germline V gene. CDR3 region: CASSQLTGTREQYF. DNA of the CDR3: TGCGCCAGCAGCCAGCTCACAGGGACCCGCGAGCAGTACTTC.

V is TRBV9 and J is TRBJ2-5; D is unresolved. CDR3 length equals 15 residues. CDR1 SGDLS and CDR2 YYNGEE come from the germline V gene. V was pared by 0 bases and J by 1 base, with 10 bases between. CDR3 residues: CASSVDGRTQETQYF. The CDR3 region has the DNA TGTGCCAGCAGCGTAGATGGCAGAACCCAAGAGACCCAGTACTTC.

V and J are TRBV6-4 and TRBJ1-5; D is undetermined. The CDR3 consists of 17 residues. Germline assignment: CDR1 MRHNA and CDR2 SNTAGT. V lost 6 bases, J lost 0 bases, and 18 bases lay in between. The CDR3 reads CASRTLGGKYSNQPQHF. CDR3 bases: TGTGCCAGCAGGACCCTTGGAGGGAAATATAGCAATCAGCCCCAGCATTTT.

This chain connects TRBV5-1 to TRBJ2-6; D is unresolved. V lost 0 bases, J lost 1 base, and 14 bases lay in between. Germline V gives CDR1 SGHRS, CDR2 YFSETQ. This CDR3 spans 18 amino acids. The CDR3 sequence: CASSLGASLQSGANVLTF. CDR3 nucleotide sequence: TGCGCCAGCAGCTTGGGCGCCTCACTCCAATCTGGGGCCAACGTCCTGACTTTC.

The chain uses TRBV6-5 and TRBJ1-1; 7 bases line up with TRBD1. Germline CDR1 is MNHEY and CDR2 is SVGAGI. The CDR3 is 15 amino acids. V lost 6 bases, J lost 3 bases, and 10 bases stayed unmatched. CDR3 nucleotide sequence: TGTGCCAGCAGAGAGCGACAGGGACCGTACACTGAAGCTTTCTTT. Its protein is CASRERQGPYTEAFF.

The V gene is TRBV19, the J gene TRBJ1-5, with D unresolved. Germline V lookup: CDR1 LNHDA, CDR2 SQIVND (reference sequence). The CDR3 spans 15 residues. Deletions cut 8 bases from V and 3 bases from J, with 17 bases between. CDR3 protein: CASAFTSGFNQPQHF. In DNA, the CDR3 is TGTGCCAGTGCCTTTACTTCAGGTTTCAATCAGCCCCAGCATTTT.

The CDR3 DNA sequence: TGCAGCGTTGATGAGACTAGCACAGATACGCAGTATTTT. The encoded protein is CSVDETSTDTQYF. The rearrangement links TRBV29-1 to TRBJ2-3; D unclear. With 3 bases removed from V and 0 bases from J, the gap between germline ends came to 7 bases. Germline assignment: CDR1 SQVTM and CDR2 ANQGSEA. The CDR3 has 13 amino acids.

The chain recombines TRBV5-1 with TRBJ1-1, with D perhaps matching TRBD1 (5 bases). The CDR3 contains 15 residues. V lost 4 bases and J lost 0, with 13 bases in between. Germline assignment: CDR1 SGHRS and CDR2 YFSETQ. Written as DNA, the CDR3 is TGCGCCAGCAGCCCAGGACATGCATTGAACACTGAAGCTTTCTTT. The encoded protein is CASSPGHALNTEAFF.

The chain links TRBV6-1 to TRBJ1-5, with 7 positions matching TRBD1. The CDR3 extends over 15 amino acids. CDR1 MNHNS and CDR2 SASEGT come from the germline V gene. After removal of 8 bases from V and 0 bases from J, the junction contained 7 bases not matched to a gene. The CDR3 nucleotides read TGTGCCAGCCTCCACAGGGGAGTTAGCAATCAGCCCCAGCATTTT. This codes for CASLHRGVSNQPQHF.

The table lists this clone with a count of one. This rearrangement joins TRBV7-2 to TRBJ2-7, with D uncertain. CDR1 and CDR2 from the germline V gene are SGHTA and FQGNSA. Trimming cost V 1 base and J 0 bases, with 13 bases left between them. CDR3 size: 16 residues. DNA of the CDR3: TGTGCCAGCAGCTTAGTGTCAACAGCCAACTCCTACGAGCAGTACTTC. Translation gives CASSLVSTANSYEQYF.

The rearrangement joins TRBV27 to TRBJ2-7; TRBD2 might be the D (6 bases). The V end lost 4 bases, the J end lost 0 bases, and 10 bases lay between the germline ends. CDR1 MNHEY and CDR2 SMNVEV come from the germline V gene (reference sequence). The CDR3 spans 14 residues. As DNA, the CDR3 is TGTGCCAGCAGTTCGGACGGGAGCTCCTACGAGCAGTACTTC. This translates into CASSSDGSSYEQYF.

In DNA, the CDR3 is TGTGCCAGCAGCTTGGCCCGGGACAGAGTTTCCTACGAGCAGTACTTC. It yields the protein CASSLARDRVSYEQYF. The J gene is TRBJ2-7, the V gene TRBV5-6; 7 nucleotides align to TRBD1. The CDR3 runs 16 residues. With V trimmed by 0 bases and J by 1 base, 7 bases remained unmatched. Germline V gives CDR1 SGHDT, CDR2 YYEEEE.

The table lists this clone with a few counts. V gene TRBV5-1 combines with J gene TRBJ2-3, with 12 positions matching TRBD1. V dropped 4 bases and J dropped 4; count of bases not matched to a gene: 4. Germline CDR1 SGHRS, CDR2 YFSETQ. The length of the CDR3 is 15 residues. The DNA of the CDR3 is TGCGCCAGCAGCCCGGGACAGGGGGCGTCAGATACGCAGTATTTT. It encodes CASSPGQGASDTQYF.

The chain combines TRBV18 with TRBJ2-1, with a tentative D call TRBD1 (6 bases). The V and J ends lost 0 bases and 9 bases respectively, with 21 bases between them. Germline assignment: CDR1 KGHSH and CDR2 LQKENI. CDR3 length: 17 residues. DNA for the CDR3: TGTGCCAGCTCACCACCGTGGGCAGGGGAAGTGGTTGGTGAGCAGTTCTTC. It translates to CASSPPWAGEVVGEQFF.

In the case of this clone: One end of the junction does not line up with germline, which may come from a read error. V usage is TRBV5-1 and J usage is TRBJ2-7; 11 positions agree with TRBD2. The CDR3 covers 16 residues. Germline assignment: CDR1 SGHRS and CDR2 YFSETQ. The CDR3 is CASSLELAGGLDPLCF. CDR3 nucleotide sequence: TGCGCCAGCAGCTTGGAGCTAGCGGGAGGCCTTGATCCCCTTTGCTTC.

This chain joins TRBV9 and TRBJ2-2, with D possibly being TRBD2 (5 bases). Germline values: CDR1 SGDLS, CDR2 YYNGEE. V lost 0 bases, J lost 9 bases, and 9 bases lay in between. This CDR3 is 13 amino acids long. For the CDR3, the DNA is TGTGCCAGCAGCGTAGCTCGGGGTCGGGAGCTGTTTTTT. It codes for CASSVARGRELFF. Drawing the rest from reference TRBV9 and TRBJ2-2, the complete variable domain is DSGVTQTPKHLITATGQRVTLRCSPRSGDLSVYWYQQSLDQGLQFLIQYYNGEERAKGNILERFSAQQFPDLHSELNLSSLELGDSALYFCASSVARGRELFFGEGSRLTVL.

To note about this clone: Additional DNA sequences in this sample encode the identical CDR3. The CDR3 sequence: CAWGTGLNSPLHF. The CDR3 nucleotides are TGTGCCTGGGGGACAGGGCTTAATTCACCCCTCCACTTT. This rearrangement joins TRBV30 to TRBJ1-6, with 9 nucleotides matching TRBD1. The CDR3 runs 13 residues. The V gene's germline CDR1 is GTSNPN and CDR2 SVGIG (reference sequence). V lost 5 bases to trimming and J lost 6 bases; unmatched junction nucleotides: 2.

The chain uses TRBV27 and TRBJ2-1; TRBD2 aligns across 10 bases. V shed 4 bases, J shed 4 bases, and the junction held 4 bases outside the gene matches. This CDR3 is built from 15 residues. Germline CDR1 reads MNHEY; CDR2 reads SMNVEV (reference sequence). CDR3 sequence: CASSSSLAGYNEQFF. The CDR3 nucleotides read TGTGCCAGCAGTTCCTCACTAGCGGGGTACAATGAGCAGTTCTTC.

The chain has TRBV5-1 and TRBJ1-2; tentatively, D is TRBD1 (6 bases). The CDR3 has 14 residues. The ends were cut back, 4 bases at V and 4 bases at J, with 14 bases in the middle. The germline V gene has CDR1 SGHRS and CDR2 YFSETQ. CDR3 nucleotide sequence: TGCGCCAGCAGCCCGGGGGGGACACTCTATGGCTACACCTTC. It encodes CASSPGGTLYGYTF.